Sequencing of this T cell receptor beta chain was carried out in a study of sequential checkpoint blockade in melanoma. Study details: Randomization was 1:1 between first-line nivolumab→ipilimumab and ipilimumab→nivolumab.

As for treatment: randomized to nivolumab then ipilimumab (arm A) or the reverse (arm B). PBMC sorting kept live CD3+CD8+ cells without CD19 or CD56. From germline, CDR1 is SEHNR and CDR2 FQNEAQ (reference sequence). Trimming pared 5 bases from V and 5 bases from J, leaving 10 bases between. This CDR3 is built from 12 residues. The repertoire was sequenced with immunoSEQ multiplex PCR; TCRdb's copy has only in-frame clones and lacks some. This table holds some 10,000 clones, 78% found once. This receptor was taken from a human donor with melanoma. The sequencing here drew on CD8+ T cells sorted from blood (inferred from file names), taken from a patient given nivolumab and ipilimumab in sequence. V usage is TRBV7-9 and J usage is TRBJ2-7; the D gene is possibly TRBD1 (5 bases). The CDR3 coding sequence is TGTGCCAGCAGCATTACAGGCCACGAGCAGTACTTC. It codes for CASSITGHEQYF.